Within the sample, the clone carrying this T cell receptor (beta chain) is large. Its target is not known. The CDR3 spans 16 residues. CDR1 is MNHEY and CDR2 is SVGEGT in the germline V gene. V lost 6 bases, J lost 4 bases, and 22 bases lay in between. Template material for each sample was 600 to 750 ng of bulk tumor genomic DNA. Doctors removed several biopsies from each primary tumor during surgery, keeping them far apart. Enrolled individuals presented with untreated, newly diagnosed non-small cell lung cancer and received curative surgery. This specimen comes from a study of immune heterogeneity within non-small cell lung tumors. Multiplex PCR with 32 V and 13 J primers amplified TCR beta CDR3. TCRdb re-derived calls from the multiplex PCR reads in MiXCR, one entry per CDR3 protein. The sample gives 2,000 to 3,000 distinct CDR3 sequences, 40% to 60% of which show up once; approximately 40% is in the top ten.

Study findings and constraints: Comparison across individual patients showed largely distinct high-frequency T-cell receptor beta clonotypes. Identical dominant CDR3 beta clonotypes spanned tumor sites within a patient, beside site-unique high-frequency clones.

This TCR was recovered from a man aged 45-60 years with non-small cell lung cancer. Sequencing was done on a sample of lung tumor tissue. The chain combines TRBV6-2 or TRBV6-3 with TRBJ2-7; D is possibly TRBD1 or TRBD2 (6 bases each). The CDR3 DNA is TGTGCCAGCAGAACCGGGACTCAAGGGGGAAATTACGAGCAGTACTTC. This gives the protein CASRTGTQGGNYEQYF.